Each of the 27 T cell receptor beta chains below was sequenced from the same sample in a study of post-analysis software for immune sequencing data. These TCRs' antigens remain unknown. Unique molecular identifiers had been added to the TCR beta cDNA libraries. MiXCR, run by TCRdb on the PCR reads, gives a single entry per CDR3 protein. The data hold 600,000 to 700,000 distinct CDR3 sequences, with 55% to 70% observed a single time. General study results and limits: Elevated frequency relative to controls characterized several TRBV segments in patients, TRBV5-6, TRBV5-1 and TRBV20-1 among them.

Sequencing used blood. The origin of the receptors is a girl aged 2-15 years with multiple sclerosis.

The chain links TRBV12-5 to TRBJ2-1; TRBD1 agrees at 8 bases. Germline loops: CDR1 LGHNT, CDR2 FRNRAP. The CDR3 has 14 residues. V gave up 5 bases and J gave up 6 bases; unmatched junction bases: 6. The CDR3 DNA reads TGTGCTAGTGGTCCGGGACAGGTCTCCAATGAGCAGTTCTTC. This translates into CASGPGQVSNEQFF.

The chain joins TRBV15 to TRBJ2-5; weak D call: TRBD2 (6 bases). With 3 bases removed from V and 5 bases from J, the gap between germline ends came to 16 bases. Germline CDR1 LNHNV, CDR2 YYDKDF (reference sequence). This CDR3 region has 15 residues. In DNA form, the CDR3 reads TGTGCCACCAGCAGGTACGCGGGACTCTCGGAGACCCAGTACTTC. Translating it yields CATSRYAGLSETQYF. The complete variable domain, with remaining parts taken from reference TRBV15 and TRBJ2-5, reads DAMVIQNPRYQVTQFGKPVTLSCSQTLNHNVMYWYQQKSSQAPKLLFHYYDKDFNNEADTPDNFQSRRPNTSFCFLDIRSPGLGDTAMYLCATSRYAGLSETQYFGPGTRLLVL.

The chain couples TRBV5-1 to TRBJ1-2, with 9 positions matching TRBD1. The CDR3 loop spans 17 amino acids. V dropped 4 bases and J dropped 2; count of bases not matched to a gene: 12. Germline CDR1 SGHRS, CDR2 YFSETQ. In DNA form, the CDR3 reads TGCGCCAGCAGCCCCGGGACAGGGACCTTGGGAAACTATGGCTACACCTTC. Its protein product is CASSPGTGTLGNYGYTF.

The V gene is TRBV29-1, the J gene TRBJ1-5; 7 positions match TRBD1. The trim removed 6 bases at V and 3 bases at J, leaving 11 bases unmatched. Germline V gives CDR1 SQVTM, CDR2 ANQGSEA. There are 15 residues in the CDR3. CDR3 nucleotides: TGCAGCGTAGCAGTCGGACAGGCCGACAATCAGCCCCAGCATTTT. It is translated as CSVAVGQADNQPQHF. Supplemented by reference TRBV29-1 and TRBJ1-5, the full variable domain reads SAVISQKPSRDICQRGTSLTIQCQVDSQVTMMFWYRQQPGQSLTLIATANQGSEATYESGFVIDKFPISRPNLTFSTLTVSNMSPEDSSIYLCSVAVGQADNQPQHFGDGTRLSIL.

The CDR3 loop reads CAWSVALTFNYGYTF. The CDR3 coding sequence is TGTGCCTGGAGTGTAGCACTCACTTTTAACTATGGCTACACCTTC. The rearrangement links TRBV30 to TRBJ1-2; D not certain. The CDR3 is 15 residues long. V shed 0 bases and J shed 1 base, with 12 bases lying between them. From germline, CDR1 is GTSNPN and CDR2 SVGIG (reference sequence).

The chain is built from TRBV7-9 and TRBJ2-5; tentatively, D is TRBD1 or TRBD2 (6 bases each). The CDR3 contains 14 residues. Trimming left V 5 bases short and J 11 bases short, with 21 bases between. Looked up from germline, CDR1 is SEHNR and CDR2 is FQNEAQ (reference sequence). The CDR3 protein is CASSPQGGIPEQYF. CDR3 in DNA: TGTGCCAGCAGCCCCCAAGGGGGGATACCGGAGCAGTACTTC.

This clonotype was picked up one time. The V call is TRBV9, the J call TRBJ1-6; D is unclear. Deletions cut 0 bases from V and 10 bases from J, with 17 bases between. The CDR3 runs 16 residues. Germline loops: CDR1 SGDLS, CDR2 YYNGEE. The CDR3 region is CASSVDPWVLRSPLHF. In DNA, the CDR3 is TGTGCCAGCAGCGTAGACCCTTGGGTTCTACGCTCACCCCTCCACTTT.

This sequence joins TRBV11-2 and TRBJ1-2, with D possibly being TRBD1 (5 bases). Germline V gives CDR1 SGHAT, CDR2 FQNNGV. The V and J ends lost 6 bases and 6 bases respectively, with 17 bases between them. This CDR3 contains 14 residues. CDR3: CASRRLRGYDGYTF. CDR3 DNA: TGTGCCAGCAGGAGACTTAGGGGATACGATGGCTACACCTTC.

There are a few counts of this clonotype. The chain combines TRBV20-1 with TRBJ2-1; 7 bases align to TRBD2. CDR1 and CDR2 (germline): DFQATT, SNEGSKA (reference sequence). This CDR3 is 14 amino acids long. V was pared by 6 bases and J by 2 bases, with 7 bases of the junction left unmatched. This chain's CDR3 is CSATRRGAYNEQFF. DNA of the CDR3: TGCAGTGCGACGAGACGGGGGGCCTACAATGAGCAGTTCTTC.

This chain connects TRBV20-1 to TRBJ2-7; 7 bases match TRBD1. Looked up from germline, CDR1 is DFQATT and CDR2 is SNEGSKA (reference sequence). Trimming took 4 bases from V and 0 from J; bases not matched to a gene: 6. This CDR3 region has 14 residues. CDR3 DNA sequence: TGCAGTGCTACGGGGACAGAGAGCTCCTACGAGCAGTACTTC. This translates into CSATGTESSYEQYF.

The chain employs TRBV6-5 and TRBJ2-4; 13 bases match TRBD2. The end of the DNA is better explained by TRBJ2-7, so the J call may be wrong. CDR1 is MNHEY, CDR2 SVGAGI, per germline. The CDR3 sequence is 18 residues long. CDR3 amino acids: CASSSWGLAGWQVNEQYF. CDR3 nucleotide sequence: TGTGCCAGCAGTTCTTGGGGACTAGCGGGATGGCAGGTAAACGAGCAGTACTTC.

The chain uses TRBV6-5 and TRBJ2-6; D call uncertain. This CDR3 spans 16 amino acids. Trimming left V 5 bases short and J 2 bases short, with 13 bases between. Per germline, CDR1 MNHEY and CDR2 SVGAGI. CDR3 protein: CASSRLSGAGANVLTF. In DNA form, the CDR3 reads TGTGCCAGCAGTCGCCTAAGTGGGGCTGGGGCCAACGTCCTGACTTTC.

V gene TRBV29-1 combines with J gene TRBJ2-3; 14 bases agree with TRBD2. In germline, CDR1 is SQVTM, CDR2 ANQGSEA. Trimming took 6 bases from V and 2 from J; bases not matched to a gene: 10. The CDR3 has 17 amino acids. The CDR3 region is CSVGPGLAGVNTDTQYF. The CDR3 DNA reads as TGCAGCGTAGGACCGGGACTAGCGGGAGTGAACACAGATACGCAGTATTTT.

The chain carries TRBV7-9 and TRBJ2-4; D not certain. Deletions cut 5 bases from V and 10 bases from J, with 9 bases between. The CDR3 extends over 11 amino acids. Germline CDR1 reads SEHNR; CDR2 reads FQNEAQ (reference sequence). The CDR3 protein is CASSPGPIQYF. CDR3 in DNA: TGTGCCAGCAGCCCCGGCCCTATTCAGTACTTC.

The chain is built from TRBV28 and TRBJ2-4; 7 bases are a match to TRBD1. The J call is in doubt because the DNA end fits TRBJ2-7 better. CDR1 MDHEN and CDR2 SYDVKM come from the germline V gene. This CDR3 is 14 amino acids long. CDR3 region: CASSWGQTDYEQYF. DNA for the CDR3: TGTGCCAGCAGCTGGGGACAGACCGACTACGAGCAGTACTTC.

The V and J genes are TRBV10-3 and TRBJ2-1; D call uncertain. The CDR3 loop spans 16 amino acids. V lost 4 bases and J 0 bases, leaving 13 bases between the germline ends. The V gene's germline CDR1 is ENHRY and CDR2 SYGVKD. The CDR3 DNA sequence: TGTGCCATCAGTGGAGTAACACCGAGCTCCTACAATGAGCAGTTCTTC. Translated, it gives CAISGVTPSSYNEQFF.

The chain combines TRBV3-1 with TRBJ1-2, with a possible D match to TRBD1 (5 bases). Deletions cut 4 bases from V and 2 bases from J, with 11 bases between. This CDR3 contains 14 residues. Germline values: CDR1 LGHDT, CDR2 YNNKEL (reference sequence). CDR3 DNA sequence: TGTGCCAGCAGCCTCGGGGCACTCAACTATGGCTACACCTTC. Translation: CASSLGALNYGYTF.

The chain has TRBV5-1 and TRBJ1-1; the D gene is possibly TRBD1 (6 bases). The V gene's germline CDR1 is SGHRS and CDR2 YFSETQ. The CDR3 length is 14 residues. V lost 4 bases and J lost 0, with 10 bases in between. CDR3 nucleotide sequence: TGCGCCAGCAGCGCTGGACAGTTGAACACTGAAGCTTTCTTT. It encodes CASSAGQLNTEAFF.

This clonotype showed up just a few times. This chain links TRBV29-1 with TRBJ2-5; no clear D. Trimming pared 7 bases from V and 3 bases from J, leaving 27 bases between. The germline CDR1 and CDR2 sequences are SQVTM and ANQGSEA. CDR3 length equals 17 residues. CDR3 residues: CSALPRTRTNPKETQYF. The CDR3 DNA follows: TGCAGCGCCCTTCCCCGGACGAGGACGAATCCTAAAGAGACCCAGTACTTC.

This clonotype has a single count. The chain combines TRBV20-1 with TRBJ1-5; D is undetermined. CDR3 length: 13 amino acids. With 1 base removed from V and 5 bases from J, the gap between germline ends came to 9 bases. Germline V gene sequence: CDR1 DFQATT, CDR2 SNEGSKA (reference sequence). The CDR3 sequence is CSARGREHQPQHF. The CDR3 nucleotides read TGCAGTGCTAGAGGGAGGGAACATCAGCCCCAGCATTTT.

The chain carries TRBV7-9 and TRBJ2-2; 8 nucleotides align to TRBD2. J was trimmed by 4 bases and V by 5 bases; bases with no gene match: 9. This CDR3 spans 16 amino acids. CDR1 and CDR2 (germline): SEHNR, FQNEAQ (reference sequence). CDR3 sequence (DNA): TGTGCCAGCAGCCTGACTAGCGTGGCGGTCACCGGGGAGCTGTTTTTT. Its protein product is CASSLTSVAVTGELFF.

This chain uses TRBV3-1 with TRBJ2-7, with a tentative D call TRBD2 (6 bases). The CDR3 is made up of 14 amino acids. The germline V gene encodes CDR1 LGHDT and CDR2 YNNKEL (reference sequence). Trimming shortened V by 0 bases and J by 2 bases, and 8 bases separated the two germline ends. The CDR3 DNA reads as TGTGCCAGCAGCCAAGAGCGGGGAGCCTACGAGCAGTACTTC. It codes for CASSQERGAYEQYF.

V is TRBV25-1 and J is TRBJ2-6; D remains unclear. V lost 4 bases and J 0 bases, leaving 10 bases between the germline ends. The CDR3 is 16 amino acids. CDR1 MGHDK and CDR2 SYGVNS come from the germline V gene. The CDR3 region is CASSVTDLSGANVLTF. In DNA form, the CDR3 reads TGTGCCAGCAGTGTAACTGACCTCTCTGGGGCCAACGTCCTGACTTTC.

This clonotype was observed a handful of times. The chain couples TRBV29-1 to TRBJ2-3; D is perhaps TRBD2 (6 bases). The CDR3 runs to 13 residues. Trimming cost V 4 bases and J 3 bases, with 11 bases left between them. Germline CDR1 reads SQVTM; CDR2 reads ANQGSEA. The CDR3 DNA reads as TGCAGCGTTGCGGAAGGGACTACAGATACGCAGTATTTT. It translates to CSVAEGTTDTQYF.

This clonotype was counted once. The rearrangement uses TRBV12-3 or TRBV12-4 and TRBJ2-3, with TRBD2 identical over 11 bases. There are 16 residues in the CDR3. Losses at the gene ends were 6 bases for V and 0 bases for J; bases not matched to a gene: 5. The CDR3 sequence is CASSRLAGPSTDTQYF. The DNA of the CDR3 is TGTGCCAGCAGCCGACTAGCGGGGCCTAGCACAGATACGCAGTATTTT.

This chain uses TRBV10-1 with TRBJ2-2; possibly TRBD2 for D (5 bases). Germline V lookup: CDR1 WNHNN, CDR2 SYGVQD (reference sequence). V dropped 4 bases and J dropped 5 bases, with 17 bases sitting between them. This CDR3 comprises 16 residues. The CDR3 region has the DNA TGCGCCAGCAGTGGGCAACCTTGGGGAGTGACCGGGGAGCTGTTTTTT. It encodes CASSGQPWGVTGELFF.

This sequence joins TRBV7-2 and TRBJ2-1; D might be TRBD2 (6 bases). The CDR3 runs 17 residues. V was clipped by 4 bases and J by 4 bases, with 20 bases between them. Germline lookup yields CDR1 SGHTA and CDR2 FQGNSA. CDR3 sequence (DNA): TGTGCCAGCAGCTACATATCGGTAGCGGATTATTACAATGAGCAGTTCTTC. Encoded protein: CASSYISVADYYNEQFF.